Below are 25 T cell receptor beta chains sequenced from a single sample in a study of shared T cell receptors in the human thymus. Here immunoSEQ multiplex PCR was the method, and the copy in TCRdb shows in-frame clones only, minus some. The sample yields over 350,000 clones, around 93% seen once. The sample consisted of thymocytes. The receptors were gathered from a human donor.

The table lists this clone with a count of one. The chain has TRBV5-4 and TRBJ2-7; 10 nucleotides align to TRBD2. The CDR3 runs to 13 residues. Trimming cost V 2 bases and J 9 bases; bases outside gene matches: 5. Germline V gene data show CDR1 as SGHNT and CDR2 as YYREEE (reference sequence). The CDR3 region is CASSFGTSDVQYF. The CDR3 DNA reads TGTGCCAGCAGCTTCGGGACTAGCGACGTGCAGTACTTC. Full variable domain (missing parts from reference TRBV5-4 and TRBJ2-7): ETGVTQSPTHLIKTRGQQVTLRCSSQSGHNTVSWYQQALGQGPQFIFQYYREEENGRGNFPPRFSGLQFPNYSSELNVNALELDDSALYLCASSFGTSDVQYFGPGTRLTVT.

The chain links TRBV5-4 to TRBJ2-5; 8 bases are shared with TRBD2. Unmatched junction bases numbered 7, after V lost 1 base and J lost 5 bases. CDR1 and CDR2 from the germline V gene are SGHNT and YYREEE (reference sequence). This CDR3 comprises 15 residues. CDR3 region: CASSLTSGWGETQYF. Written as DNA, the CDR3 is TGTGCCAGCAGCTTGACTAGCGGATGGGGGGAGACCCAGTACTTC. Combining the CDR3 with reference TRBV5-4 and TRBJ2-5 gives the whole variable domain ETGVTQSPTHLIKTRGQQVTLRCSSQSGHNTVSWYQQALGQGPQFIFQYYREEENGRGNFPPRFSGLQFPNYSSELNVNALELDDSALYLCASSLTSGWGETQYFGPGTRLLVL.

The rearrangement joins TRBV30 to TRBJ1-5; 7 bases map to TRBD1. CDR1 and CDR2 (germline): GTSNPN, SVGIG (reference sequence). J lost 5 bases, V lost 8 bases, and 3 bases had no gene match. CDR3 length: 11 amino acids. The CDR3 DNA reads TGTGCCGCCGACAGGGATCAGCCCCAGCATTTT. Translating it yields CAADRDQPQHF.

The chain is built from TRBV6-1 and TRBJ2-7; weak D call: TRBD1 (5 bases). V was pared by 4 bases and J by 2 bases, with 15 bases between. The CDR3 is 15 residues long. Looked up from germline, CDR1 is MNHNS and CDR2 is SASEGT. CDR3 sequence (DNA): TGTGCCAGCAGTGTAGTGGGCCAGGGTGCCTACGAGCAGTACTTC. Its protein product is CASSVVGQGAYEQYF.

This clone appeared once. The genes are TRBV7-2 and TRBJ2-3; D unclear. The CDR3 is made up of 17 amino acids. Trimming pared 1 base from V and 2 bases from J, leaving 16 bases between. Germline CDR1 SGHTA, CDR2 FQGNSA. The CDR3: CASSLVGLTTHTDTQYF. The CDR3 DNA reads as TGTGCCAGCAGCTTAGTGGGCTTAACAACCCACACAGATACGCAGTATTTT.

The gene calls are TRBV19 and TRBJ1-4; 7 bases agree with TRBD1. The J segment lost 0 bases and the V segment lost 3 bases, leaving 10 bases of the junction unmatched. The CDR3 consists of 18 residues. Germline loops: CDR1 LNHDA, CDR2 SQIVND (reference sequence). In DNA form, the CDR3 reads TGTGCCAGTAGTATCGAGGGGACAGAAATTGCAACTAATGAAAAACTGTTTTTT. Its protein is CASSIEGTEIATNEKLFF.

The chain links TRBV11-2 to TRBJ2-5, with unresolved D. The germline V gene has CDR1 SGHAT and CDR2 FQNNGV. The CDR3 totals 13 residues. V lost 2 bases, J lost 2 bases, and 6 bases lay in between. CDR3 in amino acids: CASSLKGQETQYF. The DNA for the CDR3 is TGTGCCAGCAGCTTAAAAGGGCAAGAGACCCAGTACTTC.

V usage is TRBV28 and J usage is TRBJ2-1; 10 bases agree with TRBD2. The CDR3 is 16 residues long. Germline V gives CDR1 MDHEN, CDR2 SYDVKM. V lost 4 bases and J lost 6; bases outside the gene matches: 9. This CDR3 reads CASSSPGLAVFNEQFF. The CDR3 bases are TGTGCCAGCAGTTCGCCAGGACTAGCGGTTTTCAATGAGCAGTTCTTC.

The rearrangement uses TRBV28 and TRBJ2-1; D perhaps matches TRBD2 (6 bases). Germline-derived CDR1 and CDR2 are MDHEN and SYDVKM. This CDR3 is built from 17 residues. Trimming cost V 0 bases and J 9 bases, with 21 bases left between them. The DNA of the CDR3 is TGTGCCAGCAGTTTATGGGGAGCGGGCTCTCTACATGGTGAGCAGTTCTTC. Translating gives CASSLWGAGSLHGEQFF.

The J gene is TRBJ2-5, the V gene TRBV27, with D unresolved. V lost 4 bases and J 3 bases, leaving 9 bases between the germline ends. There are 13 residues in the CDR3. Germline V gene lookup returns CDR1 MNHEY and CDR2 SMNVEV (reference sequence). The CDR3 region is CASSSDFEETQYF. CDR3 DNA: TGTGCCAGCAGTTCTGATTTCGAAGAGACCCAGTACTTC.

The chain carries TRBV4-3 and TRBJ2-2; no reliable D call. The CDR3 extends over 16 amino acids. With 1 base removed from V and 5 bases from J, the gap between germline ends came to 14 bases. Germline V gene sequence: CDR1 LGHNA, CDR2 YSLEER. CDR3 loop: CASSQAHRAKTGELFF. The CDR3 nucleotides are TGCGCCAGCAGCCAAGCCCATAGGGCCAAGACCGGGGAGCTGTTTTTT.

This chain links TRBV2 with TRBJ1-5; D remains unclear. Germline CDR1 is SNHLY and CDR2 is FYNNEI. The V gene lost 6 bases and the J gene lost 5 bases, with 11 bases spanning the gap. The CDR3 extends over 13 amino acids. In DNA, the CDR3 is TGTGCCAGCAGGGACCCGGAGGATCAGCCCCAGCATTTT. Protein: CASRDPEDQPQHF.

This chain joins TRBV10-3 and TRBJ2-7, with D maybe TRBD2 (5 bases). This CDR3 is built from 18 residues. V was trimmed by 2 bases and J by 0 bases, leaving 20 bases between them. Germline V lookup: CDR1 ENHRY, CDR2 SYGVKD. As DNA, the CDR3 is TGTGCCATCAGTGAGATATATCCCAGCGGAGACCTCTCCTACGAGCAGTACTTC. Its translation: CAISEIYPSGDLSYEQYF.

J is TRBJ2-7 and V is TRBV19, with TRBD1 identical over 7 bases. This CDR3 comprises 16 residues. Germline CDR1 LNHDA, CDR2 SQIVND (reference sequence). V shed 10 bases, J shed 3 bases, and the junction held 18 bases outside the gene matches. The CDR3 bases are TGTGCCAAAAAAGTCCGGGCCAAAACAGGGGACTACGAGCAGTACTTC. Translated, it gives CAKKVRAKTGDYEQYF.

This sequence joins TRBV4-2 and TRBJ2-1, with unresolved D. This CDR3 spans 14 amino acids. Trimming left V 7 bases short and J 5 bases short, with 15 bases between. Germline-derived CDR1 and CDR2 are LGHNA and YNFKEQ. The CDR3 loop is CASTGKVIDNEQFF. The DNA of the CDR3 is TGTGCCAGCACTGGCAAGGTTATCGACAATGAGCAGTTCTTC.

J is TRBJ1-2 and V is TRBV19, with D perhaps matching TRBD1 (6 bases). CDR1 and CDR2 (germline): LNHDA, SQIVND (reference sequence). Between the trimmed V and J ends, which lost 3 bases and 5 bases, there was a span of 19 bases. The CDR3 totals 16 residues. The CDR3: CASSIKTGQPDYGYTF. As DNA, the CDR3 is TGTGCCAGTAGTATCAAGACAGGCCAGCCCGATTATGGCTACACCTTC.

The genes are TRBV28 and TRBJ1-5, with D unresolved. V was clipped by 5 bases and J by 3 bases, with 17 bases between them. Germline CDR1 and CDR2: MDHEN and SYDVKM. This CDR3 has 16 residues. In DNA form, the CDR3 reads TGTGCCAGCAGTCCCCCCCGGTGGGATACCAATCAGCCCCAGCATTTT. Translated, it gives CASSPPRWDTNQPQHF.

The V gene is TRBV19, the J gene TRBJ2-7, with 7 bases fitting TRBD2. The CDR3 totals 14 residues. V lost 6 bases, J lost 1 base, and 6 bases stayed unmatched. The germline V gene encodes CDR1 LNHDA and CDR2 SQIVND (reference sequence). The DNA for the CDR3 is TGTGCCAGTAGCATCACTAGCGTTTCCTACGAGCAGTACTTC. Its protein is CASSITSVSYEQYF.

This rearrangement joins TRBV29-1 to TRBJ2-3; TRBD2 matches 9 bases. Germline V gene data show CDR1 as SQVTM and CDR2 as ANQGSEA. The length of the CDR3 is 18 residues. The CDR3 DNA reads as TGCAGTATAGGGCTAGCGGGGAAAGGGGGAACTAGCACAGATACGCAGTATTTT. Translating gives CSIGLAGKGGTSTDTQYF.

The CDR3 bases are TGCAGCGCTCAAGGGGGCGGGAGGAGGTACAATGAGCAGTTCTTC. It codes for CSAQGGGRRYNEQFF. This chain uses TRBV29-1 with TRBJ2-1; maybe TRBD2 (8 bases). This CDR3 is 15 amino acids long. Trimming stripped 7 bases from V and 4 bases from J, with 20 bases between. The germline CDR1 and CDR2 sequences are SQVTM and ANQGSEA.

The genes are TRBV4-1 and TRBJ1-3; TRBD1 might be the D (5 bases). The CDR3 runs 17 residues. V gave up 0 bases and J gave up 1 base, with 13 bases separating them. CDR1 is MGHRA and CDR2 is YSYEKL in the germline V gene. This chain's CDR3 is CASSQDGQGISGNTIYF. CDR3 nucleotides: TGCGCCAGCAGCCAAGATGGGCAGGGCATATCTGGAAACACCATATATTTT.

The chain employs TRBV7-9 and TRBJ2-2, with D tentatively TRBD2 (5 bases). Trimming left V 7 bases short and J 6 bases short, with 12 bases between. This CDR3 has 13 residues. The V gene's germline CDR1 is SEHNR and CDR2 FQNEAQ (reference sequence). CDR3 DNA sequence: TGTGCCAGCACCGGGGAGTCGTCCGGGGAGCTGTTTTTT. Translated, it gives CASTGESSGELFF.

CDR3 sequence reads: CASRIRDSYEQYF. Written as DNA, the CDR3 is TGTGCCAGCAGGATCCGGGACAGCTACGAGCAGTACTTC. The rearrangement joins TRBV5-6 to TRBJ2-7, with 7 bases matching TRBD1. The germline V gene encodes CDR1 SGHDT and CDR2 YYEEEE. The CDR3 covers 13 residues. V was pared by 5 bases and J by 3 bases, with 5 bases of the junction left unmatched. The entire variable domain, with the rest obtained from reference TRBV5-6 and TRBJ2-7, is as follows: DAGVTQSPTHLIKTRGQQVTLRCSPKSGHDTVSWYQQALGQGPQFIFQYYEEEERQRGNFPDRFSGHQFPNYSSELNVNALLLGDSALYLCASRIRDSYEQYFGPGTRLTVT.

The chain links TRBV5-5 to TRBJ2-3; 7 nucleotides match TRBD1. Germline lookup yields CDR1 SGHKS and CDR2 YYEKEE (reference sequence). The V and J ends lost 1 base and 6 bases, in that order; junction bases with no gene match: 14. The CDR3 covers 17 residues. Here the CDR3 reads CASSLSNLTGWGDTQYF. As DNA, the CDR3 is TGTGCCAGCAGCTTGTCGAACCTGACAGGGTGGGGGGATACGCAGTATTTT.

CDR3 nucleotides: TGCAGCGGGGACCCCCGGACTAGCGGGAGACTATCCTACAATGAGCAGTTCTTC. Encoded protein: CSGDPRTSGRLSYNEQFF. The chain links TRBV29-1 to TRBJ2-1, with 13 bases aligning to TRBD2. The CDR3 totals 18 residues. With 7 bases clipped from V and 1 base from J, the junction kept 13 bases outside the gene matches. CDR1 and CDR2 from the germline V gene are SQVTM and ANQGSEA.